One and the same sample provided the 23 T cell receptor beta chains below, sequenced in a study of blood T cell repertoires in COVID-19. Some clones are missing from TCRdb's copy, which holds only in-frame ones; the method was immunoSEQ multiplex PCR. The table lists roughly 250,000 clones, approximately 79% of them singletons. Specimen: peripheral blood. The receptors derive from a woman aged 40 to 49 with active or convalescent COVID-19.

This chain links TRBV28 with TRBJ1-2; 8 nucleotides align to TRBD1. V shed 3 bases and J 6 bases; nucleotides not matched to a gene: 3. The CDR3 runs 13 residues. CDR1 is MDHEN and CDR2 is SYDVKM in the germline V gene. CDR3 amino acids: CASSFTGGHGYTF. The DNA for the CDR3 is TGTGCCAGCAGTTTTACAGGGGGGCATGGCTACACCTTC.

The chain uses TRBV9 and TRBJ1-2; a weak D match, TRBD1 (6 bases). This CDR3 has 16 residues. CDR1 and CDR2 (germline): SGDLS, YYNGEE. The ends were cut back, 4 bases at V and 4 bases at J, with 20 bases in the middle. CDR3 coding DNA: TGTGCCAGCAGCCGGGATGGGGCAGGGGCAATCTATGGCTACACCTTC. As protein: CASSRDGAGAIYGYTF.

The chain joins TRBV18 to TRBJ1-1; 11 bases fit TRBD1. Germline CDR1 reads KGHSH; CDR2 reads LQKENI. The trim removed 4 bases at V and 3 bases at J, leaving 4 bases unmatched. This CDR3 contains 15 residues. The CDR3 is CASSLDRGRDTEAFF. DNA of the CDR3: TGTGCCAGCTCACTGGACAGGGGGCGCGACACTGAAGCTTTCTTT.

This chain connects TRBV14 to TRBJ1-2; D is undetermined. The V and J ends lost 1 base and 0 bases respectively, with 9 bases between them. The CDR3 covers 15 residues. The germline gives CDR1 SGHDN, CDR2 FVKESK. In DNA form, the CDR3 reads TGTGCCAGCAGCCAAGTTGCGGGGACTAACTATGGCTACACCTTC. Protein: CASSQVAGTNYGYTF.

For this clone: An end of the junction does not agree with germline; a read error may underlie this. This chain joins TRBV19 and TRBJ1-1, with 7 bases fitting TRBD1. The CDR3 covers 14 residues. The germline CDR1 and CDR2 sequences are LNHDA and SQIVND (reference sequence). CDR3 residues: CASSLDRENTEAFF. As DNA, the CDR3 is TGTGCCAGTAGTCTAGACAGGGAGAACACTGAAGCTTTCTTT.

This clone has just one count. The rearrangement links TRBV5-1 to TRBJ1-3; unclear D gene. V gave up 4 bases and J gave up 8 bases, with 13 bases separating them. CDR1 is SGHRS and CDR2 is YFSETQ in the germline V gene. This CDR3 is built from 13 residues. The CDR3 spells CASSLSLQDTIYF. The CDR3 DNA is TGCGCCAGCAGCCTCTCGTTGCAGGACACCATATATTTT.

The rearrangement uses TRBV28 and TRBJ1-1; maybe TRBD1 (5 bases). This CDR3 is built from 18 residues. Trimming removed 6 bases from V and 1 base from J, with 24 bases in between. CDR1 MDHEN and CDR2 SYDVKM come from the germline V gene. The CDR3 sequence is CASSPRGGRGKANTEAFF. The CDR3 DNA sequence: TGTGCCAGCAGCCCCCGCGGGGGACGAGGTAAAGCGAACACTGAAGCTTTCTTT.

J is TRBJ1-1 and V is TRBV7-9, with D tentatively TRBD1 (6 bases). Trimming pared 5 bases from V and 4 bases from J, leaving 14 bases between. The CDR3 is 14 amino acids. Germline values: CDR1 SEHNR, CDR2 FQNEAQ (reference sequence). The CDR3 nucleotides read TGTGCCAGCAGCCCAAACGACAGGAGCACTGAAGCTTTCTTT. It yields the protein CASSPNDRSTEAFF. The entire variable domain, with the rest obtained from reference TRBV7-9 and TRBJ1-1, is as follows: DTGVSQNPRHKITKRGQNVTFRCDPISEHNRLYWYRQTLGQGPEFLTYFQNEAQLEKSRLLSDRFSAERPKGSFSTLEIQRTEQGDSAMYLCASSPNDRSTEAFFGQGTRLTVV.

V usage is TRBV30 and J usage is TRBJ1-6; a weak D match, TRBD1 (5 bases). CDR1 is GTSNPN and CDR2 is SVGIG in the germline V gene (reference sequence). The CDR3 extends over 16 amino acids. Trimming took 6 bases from V and 0 from J, leaving 15 bases between them. The CDR3 DNA is TGTGCCTGCAGGAGGGGCGCTAGCTCCTATAATTCACCCCTCCACTTT. Protein sequence: CACRRGASSYNSPLHF.

The chain combines TRBV18 with TRBJ2-7; the match to TRBD1 covers 10 bases. CDR1 is KGHSH, CDR2 LQKENI, per germline. The CDR3 is 15 amino acids. J gave up 3 bases and V 3 bases, and 5 bases lay outside the gene matches. The CDR3 sequence is CASSPGTGEGYEQYF. DNA for the CDR3: TGTGCCAGCTCACCCGGGACAGGGGAGGGCTACGAGCAGTACTTC.

The chain joins TRBV3-1 (or the pseudogene TRBV3-2) to TRBJ2-5; the D gene is possibly TRBD2 (5 bases). This CDR3 has 15 amino acids. The germline V and J ends were trimmed by 1 base and 5 bases, with 14 bases remaining between them. The V gene's germline CDR1 is LGHDT and CDR2 YNNKEL (reference sequence). The CDR3 bases are TGTGCCAGCAGCCAAGGGGGAGAACAGTTGGAGACCCAGTACTTC. This sequence encodes CASSQGGEQLETQYF.

The V gene is TRBV29-1, the J gene TRBJ1-1; 7 nucleotides line up with TRBD1. The CDR3 is 12 residues long. The junction had 4 bases not matched to a gene; V was cut back by 6 bases and J by 3 bases. Germline loops: CDR1 SQVTM, CDR2 ANQGSEA. The CDR3 reads CSVGDSHTEAFF. CDR3 bases: TGCAGCGTCGGGGACAGCCACACTGAAGCTTTCTTT.

The J gene is TRBJ1-2, the V gene TRBV25-1; TRBD1 might be the D (5 bases). V shed 5 bases and J shed 4 bases, with 20 bases lying between them. From germline, CDR1 is MGHDK and CDR2 SYGVNS. CDR3 size: 16 residues. CDR3: CASSSLGGGQGYGYTF. The DNA of the CDR3 is TGTGCCAGCAGTTCCCTCGGGGGGGGTCAGGGCTATGGCTACACCTTC.

The chain employs TRBV27 and TRBJ2-2, with 7 positions matching TRBD1. V gave up 5 bases and J gave up 6 bases; unmatched junction bases: 6. CDR3 length: 14 residues. Germline V gene lookup returns CDR1 MNHEY and CDR2 SMNVEV (reference sequence). CDR3 amino acids: CASSHTGAPGELFF. Written as DNA, the CDR3 is TGTGCCAGCAGTCATACAGGGGCTCCCGGGGAGCTGTTTTTT.

This chain links TRBV15 with TRBJ2-1; TRBD2 might be the D (5 bases). CDR1 is LNHNV and CDR2 is YYDKDF in the germline V gene (reference sequence). V lost 0 bases to trimming and J lost 10 bases, with 10 bases between them. This CDR3 has 13 amino acids. The CDR3 here is CATSRDPQREQFF. Here the CDR3 DNA reads TGTGCCACCAGCAGAGATCCCCAGCGGGAGCAGTTCTTC.

The chain joins TRBV5-1 to TRBJ1-2, with 8 positions matching TRBD1. The CDR3 runs 14 residues. The V gene's germline CDR1 is SGHRS and CDR2 YFSETQ. The V segment lost 3 bases and the J segment 4 bases; nucleotides outside the gene matches: 5. The CDR3 DNA sequence: TGCGCCAGCAGCTACGACAGGGGAACCTATGGCTACACCTTC. Amino acid sequence: CASSYDRGTYGYTF.

There are a few counts of this clone. The chain carries TRBV5-4 and TRBJ2-3, with D possibly matching TRBD1 (5 bases). The CDR3 covers 17 residues. CDR1 SGHNT and CDR2 YYREEE come from the germline V gene (reference sequence). Trimming stripped 1 base from V and 2 bases from J, with 17 bases between. The CDR3 nucleotides are TGTGCCAGCAGCTTGCTAAGGGGAATTGACACCACAGATACGCAGTATTTT. Its protein is CASSLLRGIDTTDTQYF.

V and J are TRBV7-6 and TRBJ2-1; 7 nucleotides align to TRBD2. The V and J ends lost 5 bases and 5 bases, in that order; junction bases with no gene match: 6. The germline CDR1 and CDR2 sequences are SGHVS and FNYEAQ. This CDR3 is 14 amino acids long. The chain's CDR3 is CASSQRDWNNEQFF. The CDR3 nucleotides are TGTGCCAGCAGCCAGCGGGACTGGAACAATGAGCAGTTCTTC.

This sequence joins TRBV24-1 and TRBJ2-1; 9 bases line up with TRBD1. CDR3 length equals 17 residues. From germline, CDR1 is KGHDR and CDR2 SFDVKD. Unmatched junction bases numbered 15, after V lost 8 bases and J lost 5 bases. CDR3 sequence reads: CATITLDRDRDDNEQFF. The CDR3, as DNA: TGTGCCACCATCACTCTCGACAGGGACAGGGATGACAATGAGCAGTTCTTC.

This sequence joins TRBV28 and TRBJ2-7; D is ambiguous. The V end lost 6 bases, the J end lost 1 base, and 7 bases lay between the germline ends. CDR3 length: 12 amino acids. Germline assignment: CDR1 MDHEN and CDR2 SYDVKM. This CDR3 is CASSLSSYEQYF. In DNA form, the CDR3 reads TGTGCCAGCAGCCTATCATCCTACGAGCAGTACTTC.

The V call is TRBV27, the J call TRBJ1-1; D is perhaps TRBD1 (5 bases). The CDR3 has 14 residues. Germline assignment: CDR1 MNHEY and CDR2 SMNVEV (reference sequence). Deletions cut 5 bases from V and 6 bases from J, with 16 bases between. The DNA of the CDR3 is TGTGCCAGCAGTCTAATTTTTGACAGTGCTGAAGCTTTCTTT. Translating gives CASSLIFDSAEAFF.

V gene TRBV6-2 or TRBV6-3 combines with J gene TRBJ1-2, with D hard to call. CDR3 length: 13 amino acids. The germline V gene has CDR1 MNHEY and CDR2 SVGEGT. V was pared by 0 bases and J by 8 bases, with 10 bases between. The CDR3 DNA sequence: TGTGCCAGCAGTTACTCACGAGAGGGCGGCTACACCTTC. Residues: CASSYSREGGYTF.

The CDR3 DNA reads as TGTGCCTGGGCCGGACTAGCGGGAACCACAGATACGCAGTATTTT. It translates to CAWAGLAGTTDTQYF. V gene TRBV30 combines with J gene TRBJ2-3; 12 bases agree with TRBD2. The germline V gene encodes CDR1 GTSNPN and CDR2 SVGIG (reference sequence). CDR3 length equals 15 residues. V was clipped by 5 bases and J by 2 bases; unmatched bases: 5.